Presented here are 2 T cell receptor beta chains from one specimen sequenced in a study of molecular identifiers for immune sequencing clone quantification. Each CDR3 protein is one row after TCRdb ran MiXCR on the PCR reads. Among about 510,000 distinct CDR3 sequences listed, 25% were seen once. The specimen was naive CD8+ T cells from blood, with Jurkat cell RNA spiked in. Stated subset: FACS-sorted CD8+CD4-CCR7+CD45RA+ naive T cells. These receptors were obtained from a human donor in good health. Some libraries in this study had Jurkat cell RNA spiked in.

This clonotype was seen repeatedly, ten times or more. The chain combines TRBV4-1 with TRBJ2-3; tentative D call: TRBD1 (5 bases). Germline values: CDR1 MGHRA, CDR2 YSYEKL. The length of the CDR3 is 13 residues. V lost 3 bases, J lost 6 bases, and 10 bases lay in between. In DNA form, the CDR3 reads TGCGCCAGCAGCCACTTAGGGGCGGATACGCAGTATTTT. Amino acid sequence: CASSHLGADTQYF.

Ten or more counts support this clonotype. The chain couples TRBV7-9 to TRBJ2-3, with D maybe TRBD1 (6 bases). Germline loops: CDR1 SEHNR, CDR2 FQNEAQ (reference sequence). CDR3 size: 13 residues. The V and J ends lost 5 bases and 9 bases respectively, with 15 bases between them. The CDR3 loop reads CASSGAGTTTQYF. CDR3 bases: TGTGCCAGCAGCGGAGCCGGGACAACCACGCAGTATTTT.